Listed here is a single T cell receptor (beta chain). The data stem from a study of T cell changes during pregnancy in multiple sclerosis. Assay used: immunoSEQ multiplex PCR; TCRdb lists only in-frame clones, some missing. Altogether some 56,000 clones are present, about 90% being singletons, with the ten largest covering approximately 2.8%. Germline values: CDR1 SGHAT, CDR2 FQNNGV. Trimming cost V 3 bases and J 8 bases; bases outside gene matches: 5. This CDR3 has 14 amino acids. The specimen comprised peripheral blood, sampled in the third trimester of pregnancy. The V gene is TRBV11-2, the J gene TRBJ2-1; TRBD1 agrees at 9 bases. This TCR came from a female donor in good health, enrolled as a control in a pregnancy study. CDR3 DNA sequence: TGTGCCAGCAGCTTCGACAGGGGGTGGGATGAGCAGTTCTTC. Its protein is CASSFDRGWDEQFF.